This T cell receptor (beta chain) was identified during a study of naive and memory T cell subsets. Study results and caveats: Over 85% of naive TCR sequences appeared only once, unlike memory subsets.

Both TRBC1 and TRBC2 were covered by a beta constant-region primer of two equimolar oligonucleotides. The ligated cDNA underwent four PCR rounds using SP2 and nested alpha and beta constant-region primers. TCRdb itself ran the UMI-ligation and nested PCR reads through MiXCR, one entry per CDR3 protein. Of tens of thousands of distinct CDR3 sequences listed, about 9.9% are singletons. The CDR3 is 14 amino acids. Germline V gives CDR1 LNHDA, CDR2 SQIVND (reference sequence). The J segment lost 15 bases and the V segment lost 5 bases, leaving 12 bases of the junction unmatched. This clonotype was observed many times. Its cognate antigen is unknown.

Sequenced input: naive CD8+ T cells from blood. This TCR came from a human donor in good health. The V call is TRBV19, the J call TRBJ2-1; TRBD2 aligns across 11 bases. The CDR3 DNA is TGTGCCAGTAGTCTCGGACTAGCGGGTTCCCAAGCGTTCTTC. It encodes CASSLGLAGSQAFF.